This T cell receptor (beta chain) was recovered during a study of blood T cell repertoires in COVID-19 (dated by TCRdb to 2020 to 2022). Study-level background: The collaborator samples originated in the United States, Italy and Spain and spanned the acute and convalescent phases of COVID-19. Where available, HLA class I and class II types were obtained from metadata supplied by the sample provider rather than from assay-based typing. Samples came from the ongoing ImmuneRACE study (first 160 participants) plus 1,254 subjects from 6 global collaborators. A de-identified subject ID, COVID-19 status, age in years and sex were almost always included in the sample metadata. A freely available public database, intended as a resource for researchers studying the immune response to SARS-CoV-2, is where the repertoires were released. The prospective study material was composed of cDNA or gDNA derived from T cells, B-cell-depleted T cells, or PBMCs. The dataset comprised deeply sampled blood TCRbeta repertoires from subjects exposed to, actively infected with, or recovered from COVID-19. The investigation overall reported the following: The amount of clinical and demographic metadata varied by source and participant and was provided uncurated.

Each collaborating institution followed its own protocols to collect whole blood in K2EDTA tubes. For TCRbeta analysis, collaborators shipped samples as frozen whole blood, isolated PBMCs, or DNA extracted from either of those sample types. TCRbeta CDR3 regions were amplified from genomic DNA by means of the immunoSEQ Assay, a bias-controlled multiplex PCR. In the source study's methods: The number of nucleated cells in each sample was estimated by amplification of reference gene primers within the assay. To quantify the absolute abundance of each unique TCRbeta CDR3 rearrangement, sequence reads were collapsed and filtered. For each sample, productive Simpson clonality was calculated as the square root of Simpson's diversity index across productive rearrangements. This is the immuneACCESS table as TCRdb keeps it, with only in-frame sequences that have V and J called. A part of the clones is gone; compared with another copy, unresolved V genes explain less than half, and the rest is unexplained. V and J calls and clone size are copied from that table; D and trimming were computed from the DNA. For this sample the table gives 90,000 to 120,000 clones, of which more than 80% were detected only once. The top ten clones comprise under 30% of the sample.

A remark on this clone: Its antigen is not yet known. No quality values exist for individual bases; no much larger clone is one base distant.

Relative to germline, V is missing 5 bases and J is missing 7 bases, with 6 bases of the junction outside any gene match. The germline V gene (reference sequence) specifies LNHDA as CDR1 and SQIVND as CDR2. The CDR3 covers 15 residues, taking in both the cysteine and the phenylalanine. Only CDR3 DNA is held: 45 bases, read in frame from base 1. The sequence links TRBV19 to TRBJ2-2; 11 middle bases align to TRBD2. This TCR derives from a man between 60 and 70 years old with acute or convalescent COVID-19. The sequenced material came from peripheral blood. CDR3 region: CASSPTSGKVGELFF. The DNA sequence is as follows: TGTGCCAGTAGTCCGACTAGCGGGAAGGTCGGGGAGCTGTTTTTT.